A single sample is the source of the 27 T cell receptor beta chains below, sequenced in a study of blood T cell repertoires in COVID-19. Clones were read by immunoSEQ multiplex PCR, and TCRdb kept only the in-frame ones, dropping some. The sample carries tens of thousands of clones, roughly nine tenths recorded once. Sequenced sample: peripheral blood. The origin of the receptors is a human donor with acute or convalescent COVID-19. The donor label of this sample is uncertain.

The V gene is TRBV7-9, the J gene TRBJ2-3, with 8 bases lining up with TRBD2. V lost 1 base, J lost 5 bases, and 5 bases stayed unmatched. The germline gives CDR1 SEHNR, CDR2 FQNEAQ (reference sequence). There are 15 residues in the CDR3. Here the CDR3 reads CASSLGGGRKDTQYF. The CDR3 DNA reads TGTGCCAGCAGCTTAGGCGGGGGGCGGAAAGATACGCAGTATTTT.

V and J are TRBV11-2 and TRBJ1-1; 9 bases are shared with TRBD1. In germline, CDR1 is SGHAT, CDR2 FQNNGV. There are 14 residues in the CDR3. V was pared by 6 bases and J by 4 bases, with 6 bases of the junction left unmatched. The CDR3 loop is CASSRTGGTTEAFF. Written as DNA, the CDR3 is TGTGCCAGCAGTCGCACAGGGGGCACCACTGAAGCTTTCTTT. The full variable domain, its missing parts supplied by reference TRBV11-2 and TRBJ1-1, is EAGVAQSPRYKIIEKRQSVAFWCNPISGHATLYWYQQILGQGPKLLIQFQNNGVVDDSQLPKDRFSAERLKGVDSTLKIQPAKLEDSAVYLCASSRTGGTTEAFFGQGTRLTVV.

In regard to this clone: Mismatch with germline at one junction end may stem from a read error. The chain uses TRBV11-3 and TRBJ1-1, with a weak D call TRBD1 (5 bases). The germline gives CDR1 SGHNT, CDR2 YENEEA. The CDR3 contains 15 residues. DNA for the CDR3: TGTGCCAGTAGCTCCCTCCCGACAGCGAACACTGAAGCTTTCTTT. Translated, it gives CASSSLPTANTEAFF. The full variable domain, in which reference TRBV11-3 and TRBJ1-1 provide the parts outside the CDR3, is EAGVVQSPRYKIIEKKQPVAFWCNPISGHNTLYWYLQNLGQGPELLIRYENEEAVDDSQLPKDRFSAERLKGVDSTLKIQPAELGDSAVYLCASSSLPTANTEAFFGQGTRLTVV.

For the CDR3, the DNA is TGCAGCGTTGTGGGAGGCGGGAGGGGCTACGAGCAGTACTTC. It is translated as CSVVGGGRGYEQYF. The chain recombines TRBV29-1 with TRBJ2-7, with 9 nucleotides matching TRBD2. CDR1 and CDR2 (germline): SQVTM, ANQGSEA. V shed 4 bases, J shed 3 bases, and the junction held 7 bases outside the gene matches. CDR3 length equals 14 residues.

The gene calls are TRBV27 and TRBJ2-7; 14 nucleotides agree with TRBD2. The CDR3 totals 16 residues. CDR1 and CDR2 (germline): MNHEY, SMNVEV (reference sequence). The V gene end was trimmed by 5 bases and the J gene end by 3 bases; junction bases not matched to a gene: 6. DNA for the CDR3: TGTGCCAGCAGTCCGATAGGGACTAGCGGGAGCTACGAGCAGTACTTC. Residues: CASSPIGTSGSYEQYF.

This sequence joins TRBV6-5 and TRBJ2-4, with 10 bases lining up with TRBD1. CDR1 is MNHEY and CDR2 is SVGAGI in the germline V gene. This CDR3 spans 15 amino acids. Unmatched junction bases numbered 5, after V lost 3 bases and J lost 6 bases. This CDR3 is CASSYGQGVGNIQYF. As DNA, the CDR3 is TGTGCCAGCAGTTATGGACAGGGGGTCGGAAACATTCAGTACTTC.

The CDR3 DNA reads as TGTGCTTCACTGGGACAGGGGTTGAACACTGAAGCTTTCTTT. Translated, it gives CASLGQGLNTEAFF. The J gene is TRBJ1-1, the V gene TRBV2, with 10 positions matching TRBD1. The germline CDR1 and CDR2 sequences are SNHLY and FYNNEI. This CDR3 is 14 amino acids long.

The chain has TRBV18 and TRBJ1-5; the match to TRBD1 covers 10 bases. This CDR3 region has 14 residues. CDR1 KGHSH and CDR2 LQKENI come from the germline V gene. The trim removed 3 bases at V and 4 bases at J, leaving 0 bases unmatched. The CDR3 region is CASSPGQGNQPQHF. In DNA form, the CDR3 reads TGTGCCAGCTCACCGGGACAGGGGAATCAGCCCCAGCATTTT.

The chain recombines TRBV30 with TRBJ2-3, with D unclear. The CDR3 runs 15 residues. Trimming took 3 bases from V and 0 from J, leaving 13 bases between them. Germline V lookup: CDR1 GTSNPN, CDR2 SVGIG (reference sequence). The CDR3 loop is CAWSQHSSSTDTQYF. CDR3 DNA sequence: TGTGCCTGGAGCCAACATAGCTCTAGCACAGATACGCAGTATTTT.

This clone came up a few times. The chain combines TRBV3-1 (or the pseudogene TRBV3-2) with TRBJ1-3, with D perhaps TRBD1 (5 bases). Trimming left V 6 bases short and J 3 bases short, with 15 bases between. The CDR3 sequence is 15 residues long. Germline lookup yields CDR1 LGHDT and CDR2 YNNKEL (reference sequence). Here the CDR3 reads CASSLRGASGNTIYF. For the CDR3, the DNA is TGTGCCAGCAGTCTACGTGGGGCGAGTGGAAACACCATATATTTT.

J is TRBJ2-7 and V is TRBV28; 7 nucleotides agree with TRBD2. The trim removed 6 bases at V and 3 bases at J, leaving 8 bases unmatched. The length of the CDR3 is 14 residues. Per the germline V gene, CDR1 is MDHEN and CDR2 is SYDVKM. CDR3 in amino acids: CASSKKASGYEQYF. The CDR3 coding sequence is TGTGCCAGCAGCAAAAAGGCTAGCGGCTACGAGCAGTACTTC.

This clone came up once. CDR3 protein: CATSRSRDRRGYGYTF. The CDR3 DNA reads TGTGCCACCAGCAGGTCCCGGGACAGAAGGGGCTATGGCTACACCTTC. The chain uses TRBV15 and TRBJ1-2; 7 nucleotides align to TRBD1. The CDR3 is 16 residues long. V trimming: 3 bases; J trimming: 4 bases; junction bases outside the gene matches: 11. Germline CDR1 is LNHNV and CDR2 is YYDKDF (reference sequence).

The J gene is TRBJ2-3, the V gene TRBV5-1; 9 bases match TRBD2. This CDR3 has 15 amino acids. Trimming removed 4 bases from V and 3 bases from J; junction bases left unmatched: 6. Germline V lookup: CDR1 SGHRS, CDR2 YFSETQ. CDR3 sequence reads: CASSPTSGPTDTQYF. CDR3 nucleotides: TGCGCCAGCAGCCCGACTAGCGGACCGACAGATACGCAGTATTTT.

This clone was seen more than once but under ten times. Here the CDR3 reads CASSHLDSWSDEQYF. The CDR3 DNA reads as TGTGCCAGCAGCCACCTGGACAGCTGGTCGGACGAGCAGTACTTC. The chain uses TRBV14 and TRBJ2-7; a possible D gene is TRBD1 (6 bases). Germline-derived CDR1 and CDR2 are SGHDN and FVKESK. This CDR3 comprises 15 residues. V was trimmed by 3 bases and J by 5 bases, leaving 17 bases between them.

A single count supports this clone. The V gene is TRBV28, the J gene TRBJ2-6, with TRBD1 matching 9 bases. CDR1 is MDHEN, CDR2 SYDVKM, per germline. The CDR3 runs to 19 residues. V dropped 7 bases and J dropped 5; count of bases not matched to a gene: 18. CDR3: CASTPGTGRISLWANVLTF. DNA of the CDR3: TGTGCCAGCACGCCCGGGACAGGGAGAATAAGCCTCTGGGCCAACGTCCTGACTTTC.

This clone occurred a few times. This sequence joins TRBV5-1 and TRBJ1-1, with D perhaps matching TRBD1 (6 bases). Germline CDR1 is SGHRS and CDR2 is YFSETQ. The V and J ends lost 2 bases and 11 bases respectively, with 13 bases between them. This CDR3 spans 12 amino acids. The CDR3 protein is CASSLQGLGAFF. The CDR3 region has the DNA TGCGCCAGCAGCTTACAGGGTTTGGGCGCTTTCTTT.

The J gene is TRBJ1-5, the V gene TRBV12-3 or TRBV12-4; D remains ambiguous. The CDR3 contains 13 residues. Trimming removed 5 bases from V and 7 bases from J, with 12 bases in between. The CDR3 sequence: CASSPAGGQPQHF. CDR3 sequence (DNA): TGTGCCAGCAGTCCCGCTGGCGGGCAGCCCCAGCATTTT.

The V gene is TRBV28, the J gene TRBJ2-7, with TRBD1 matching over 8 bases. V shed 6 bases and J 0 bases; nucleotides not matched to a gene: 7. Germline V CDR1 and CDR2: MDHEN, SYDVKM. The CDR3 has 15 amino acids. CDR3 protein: CASSPRTGRSYEQYV. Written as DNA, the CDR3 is TGTGCCAGCAGCCCCCGGACAGGGCGCTCCTACGAGCAGTACGTC.

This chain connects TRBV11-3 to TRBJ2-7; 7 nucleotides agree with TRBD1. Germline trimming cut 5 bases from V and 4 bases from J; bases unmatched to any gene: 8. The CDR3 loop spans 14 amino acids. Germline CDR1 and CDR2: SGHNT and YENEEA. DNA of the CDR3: TGTGCCAGCAGCCCCCGGACAGGAGATTACGAGCAGTACTTC. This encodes CASSPRTGDYEQYF. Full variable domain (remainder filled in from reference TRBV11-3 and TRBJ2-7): EAGVVQSPRYKIIEKKQPVAFWCNPISGHNTLYWYLQNLGQGPELLIRYENEEAVDDSQLPKDRFSAERLKGVDSTLKIQPAELGDSAVYLCASSPRTGDYEQYFGPGTRLTVT.

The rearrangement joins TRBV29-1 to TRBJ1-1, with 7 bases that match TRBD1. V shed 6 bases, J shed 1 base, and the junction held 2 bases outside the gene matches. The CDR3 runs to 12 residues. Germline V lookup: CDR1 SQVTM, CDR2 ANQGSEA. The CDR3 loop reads CSVNRGNTEAFF. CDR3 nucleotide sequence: TGCAGCGTAAACAGGGGGAACACTGAAGCTTTCTTT.

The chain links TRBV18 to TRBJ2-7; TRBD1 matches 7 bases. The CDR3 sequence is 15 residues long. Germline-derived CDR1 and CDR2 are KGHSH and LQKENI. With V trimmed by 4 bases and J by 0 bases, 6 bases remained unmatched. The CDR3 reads CASSLTGKLSYEQYF. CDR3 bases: TGTGCCAGCTCACTGACAGGGAAGCTCTCCTACGAGCAGTACTTC.

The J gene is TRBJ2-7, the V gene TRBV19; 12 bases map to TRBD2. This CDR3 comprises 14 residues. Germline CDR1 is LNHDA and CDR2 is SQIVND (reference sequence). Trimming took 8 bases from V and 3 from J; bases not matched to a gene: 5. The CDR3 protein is CASGSSGRDYEQYF. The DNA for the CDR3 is TGTGCCAGTGGATCTAGCGGGAGGGACTACGAGCAGTACTTC. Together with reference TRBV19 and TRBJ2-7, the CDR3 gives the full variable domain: DGGITQSPKYLFRKEGQNVTLSCEQNLNHDAMYWYRQDPGQGLRLIYYSQIVNDFQKGDIAEGYSVSREKKESFPLTVTSAQKNPTAFYLCASGSSGRDYEQYFGPGTRLTVT.

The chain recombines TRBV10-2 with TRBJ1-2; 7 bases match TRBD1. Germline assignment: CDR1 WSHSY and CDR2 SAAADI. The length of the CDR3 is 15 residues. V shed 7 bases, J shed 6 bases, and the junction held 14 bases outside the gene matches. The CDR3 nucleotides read TGCGCCAGCAATGTGGGGGCAGGGGGATTCGATGGCTACACCTTC. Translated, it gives CASNVGAGGFDGYTF.

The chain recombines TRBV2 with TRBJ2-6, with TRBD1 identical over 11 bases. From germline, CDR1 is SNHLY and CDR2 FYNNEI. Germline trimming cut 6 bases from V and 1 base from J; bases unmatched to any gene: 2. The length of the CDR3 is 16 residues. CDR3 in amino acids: CASSRDRGSGANVLTF. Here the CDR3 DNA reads TGTGCCAGCAGCCGGGACAGGGGGTCTGGGGCCAACGTCCTGACTTTC.

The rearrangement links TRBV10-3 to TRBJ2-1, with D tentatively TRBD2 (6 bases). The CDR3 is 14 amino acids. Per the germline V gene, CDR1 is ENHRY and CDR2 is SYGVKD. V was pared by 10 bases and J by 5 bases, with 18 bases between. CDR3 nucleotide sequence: TGTGCCACCACCTCCGATGCGGGGAACAATGAGCAGTTCTTC. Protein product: CATTSDAGNNEQFF.

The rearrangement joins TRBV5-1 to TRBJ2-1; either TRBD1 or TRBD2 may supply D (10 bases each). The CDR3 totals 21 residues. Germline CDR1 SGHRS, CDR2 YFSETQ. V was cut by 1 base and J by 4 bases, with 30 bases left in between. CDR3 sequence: CASSLKTGGAFSGGPYNEQFF. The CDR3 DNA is TGCGCCAGCAGCTTGAAGACAGGGGGCGCGTTTAGCGGGGGGCCGTACAATGAGCAGTTCTTC. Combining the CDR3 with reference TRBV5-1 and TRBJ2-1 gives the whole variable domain KAGVTQTPRYLIKTRGQQVTLSCSPISGHRSVSWYQQTPGQGLQFLFEYFSETQRNKGNFPGRFSGRQFSNSRSEMNVSTLELGDSALYLCASSLKTGGAFSGGPYNEQFFGPGTRLTVL.

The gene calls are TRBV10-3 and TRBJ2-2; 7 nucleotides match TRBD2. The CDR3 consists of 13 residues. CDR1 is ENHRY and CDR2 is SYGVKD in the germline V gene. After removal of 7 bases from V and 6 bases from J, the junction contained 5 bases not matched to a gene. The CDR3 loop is CAITSSGAGELFF. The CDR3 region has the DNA TGTGCCATCACATCCAGCGGGGCCGGGGAGCTGTTTTTT.